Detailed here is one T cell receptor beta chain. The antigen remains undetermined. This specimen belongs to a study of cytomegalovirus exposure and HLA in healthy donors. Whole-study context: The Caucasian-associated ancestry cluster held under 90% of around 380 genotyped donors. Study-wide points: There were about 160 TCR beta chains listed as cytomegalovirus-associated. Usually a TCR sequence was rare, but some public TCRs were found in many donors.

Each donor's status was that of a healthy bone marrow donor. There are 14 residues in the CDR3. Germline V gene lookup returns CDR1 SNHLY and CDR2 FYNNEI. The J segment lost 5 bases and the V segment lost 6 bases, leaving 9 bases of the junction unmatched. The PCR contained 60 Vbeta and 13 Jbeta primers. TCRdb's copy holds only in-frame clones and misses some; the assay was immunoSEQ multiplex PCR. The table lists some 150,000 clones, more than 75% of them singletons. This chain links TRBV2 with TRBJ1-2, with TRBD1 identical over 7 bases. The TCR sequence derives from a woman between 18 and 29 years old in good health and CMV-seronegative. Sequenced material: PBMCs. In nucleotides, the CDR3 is TGTGCCAGCAGAACAGGGGCTTCGCCTTATGGCTACACCTTC. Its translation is CASRTGASPYGYTF.